This entry lists 31 T cell receptor beta chains sequenced from one sample in a study of OX40 agonist ivuxolimab in advanced cancers. Using immunoSEQ multiplex PCR, the repertoire was profiled, and TCRdb retains in-frame clones only, with some absent. Counted here are some 74,000 clones, around 93% occurring once; the ten biggest clones make up about 1%. Sample: CD4+ or CD8+ T cells sorted from blood, taken in a trial of the OX40 agonist ivuxolimab. The source of these receptors is an adult with an advanced solid tumor such as melanoma, head and neck, liver or kidney cancer.

This chain links TRBV5-1 with TRBJ2-1; 7 nucleotides line up with TRBD1. The CDR3 is 15 amino acids. With V trimmed by 5 bases and J by 4 bases, 9 bases remained unmatched. The germline V gene encodes CDR1 SGHRS and CDR2 YFSETQ. The CDR3 bases are TGCGCCAGCAGAACACAACAGGGGCCTTACAATGAGCAGTTCTTC. It codes for CASRTQQGPYNEQFF.

The chain carries TRBV5-1 and TRBJ2-5, with 7 bases fitting TRBD2. Germline loops: CDR1 SGHRS, CDR2 YFSETQ. J was trimmed by 0 bases and V by 4 bases; bases with no gene match: 6. The CDR3 is 15 residues long. For the CDR3, the DNA is TGCGCCAGCAGCCCTCAAGGACTAGACCAAGAGACCCAGTACTTC. This translates into CASSPQGLDQETQYF.

The gene calls are TRBV30 and TRBJ2-7; D remains ambiguous. The germline V gene has CDR1 GTSNPN and CDR2 SVGIG (reference sequence). This CDR3 is 11 amino acids long. V dropped 0 bases and J dropped 9 bases, with 9 bases sitting between them. CDR3 amino acids: CAWSVEILQYF. The CDR3 nucleotides read TGTGCCTGGAGTGTAGAAATTCTGCAGTACTTC.

J is TRBJ2-2 and V is TRBV11-2; the D gene could be TRBD1 or TRBD2 (5 bases each). Germline CDR1 reads SGHAT; CDR2 reads FQNNGV. This CDR3 is built from 15 residues. V lost 3 bases and J 5 bases, leaving 13 bases between the germline ends. The CDR3 protein is CASSFSWDQTGELFF. The CDR3 DNA reads TGTGCCAGCAGCTTCAGCTGGGACCAGACCGGGGAGCTGTTTTTT.

This clone is a singleton in its sample. The chain combines TRBV5-1 with TRBJ1-2, with 9 bases fitting TRBD1. V lost 4 bases and J lost 6; bases outside the gene matches: 10. Germline V lookup: CDR1 SGHRS, CDR2 YFSETQ. The CDR3 has 15 residues. This chain's CDR3 is CASSARTGVGNGYTF. The CDR3 coding sequence is TGCGCCAGCAGCGCCCGGACAGGGGTAGGGAATGGCTACACCTTC.

This clone was observed once. V is TRBV10-3 and J is TRBJ2-2, with TRBD1 identical over 7 bases. The CDR3 is made up of 15 amino acids. Looked up from germline, CDR1 is ENHRY and CDR2 is SYGVKD. V shed 4 bases and J 7 bases; nucleotides not matched to a gene: 9. In DNA form, the CDR3 reads TGTGCCATCAGTGCTGCGACAGGGCAGAACGGGGAGCTGTTTTTT. This translates into CAISAATGQNGELFF.

This chain links TRBV11-2 with TRBJ2-3; 9 nucleotides match TRBD2. Germline V gene lookup returns CDR1 SGHAT and CDR2 FQNNGV. With 5 bases clipped from V and 0 bases from J, the junction kept 6 bases outside the gene matches. The CDR3 runs 16 residues. CDR3 amino acids: CASSRTSGFSTDTQYF. CDR3 in DNA: TGTGCCAGCAGCCGTACTAGCGGGTTTAGCACAGATACGCAGTATTTT.

This clone was counted a single time. This chain connects TRBV5-1 to TRBJ2-7; either TRBD1 or TRBD2 may fit D (5 bases each). The germline CDR1 and CDR2 sequences are SGHRS and YFSETQ. The CDR3 contains 15 residues. V lost 4 bases and J lost 3, with 17 bases in between. The CDR3 loop is CASSPRSGTDYEQYF. The CDR3 DNA follows: TGCGCCAGCAGCCCGAGATCCGGGACGGACTACGAGCAGTACTTC. Full variable domain (rest looked up from reference TRBV5-1 and TRBJ2-7): KAGVTQTPRYLIKTRGQQVTLSCSPISGHRSVSWYQQTPGQGLQFLFEYFSETQRNKGNFPGRFSGRQFSNSRSEMNVSTLELGDSALYLCASSPRSGTDYEQYFGPGTRLTVT.

This chain links TRBV6-6 with TRBJ1-6; maybe TRBD1 (6 bases). V lost 0 bases and J lost 12, with 6 bases in between. CDR3 length: 12 amino acids. CDR1 and CDR2 from the germline V gene are MNHNY and SVGAGI (reference sequence). The CDR3 sequence: CASSYSGGPLHF. The CDR3 DNA is TGTGCCAGCAGTTACTCAGGGGGACCCCTCCACTTT.

The V call is TRBV6-1, the J call TRBJ1-5; D remains unclear. Per germline, CDR1 MNHNS and CDR2 SASEGT. Trimming pared 5 bases from V and 6 bases from J, leaving 11 bases between. The CDR3 loop spans 13 amino acids. The CDR3 reads CASSTLEGQPQHF. The CDR3 DNA reads TGTGCCAGCAGTACCCTTGAGGGTCAGCCCCAGCATTTT.

This sequence joins TRBV7-9 and TRBJ2-7, with TRBD2 matching 9 bases. J lost 7 bases, V lost 1 base, and 5 bases had no gene match. This CDR3 has 14 amino acids. The V gene's germline CDR1 is SEHNR and CDR2 FQNEAQ (reference sequence). The CDR3: CASSLVSGRGEQYF. In DNA, the CDR3 is TGTGCCAGCAGCTTAGTTAGCGGGAGAGGTGAGCAGTACTTC.

The genes are TRBV30 and TRBJ2-6; D remains unclear. Deletions cut 0 bases from V and 0 bases from J, with 6 bases between. CDR1 GTSNPN and CDR2 SVGIG come from the germline V gene (reference sequence). This CDR3 has 15 amino acids. CDR3 in DNA: TGTGCCTGGAGTGTGCGGAACTCTGGGGCCAACGTCCTGACTTTC. This gives the protein CAWSVRNSGANVLTF.

This chain links TRBV11-1 with TRBJ2-3; D uncertain. Germline values: CDR1 SGHAT, CDR2 FQDESV (reference sequence). Trimming pared 0 bases from V and 1 base from J, leaving 14 bases between. This CDR3 has 17 amino acids. Written as DNA, the CDR3 is TGTGCCAGCAGCTTAGCGAGCGCTATCTCAGGCACAGATACGCAGTATTTT. Amino acids: CASSLASAISGTDTQYF.

The chain employs TRBV2 and TRBJ1-5, with unresolved D. Germline CDR1 SNHLY, CDR2 FYNNEI. The germline V and J ends were trimmed by 5 bases and 0 bases, with 11 bases remaining between them. The CDR3 is 15 residues long. CDR3 amino acids: CASSWLGDSNQPQHF. The CDR3 DNA is TGTGCCAGCAGTTGGCTCGGGGATAGCAATCAGCCCCAGCATTTT.

The CDR3 sequence: CASSLPRTSGDTQYF. The DNA for the CDR3 is TGCGCCAGCAGCCTCCCCCGGACCAGCGGAGATACGCAGTATTTT. The chain uses TRBV4-1 and TRBJ2-3; D perhaps matches TRBD2 (5 bases). Deletions cut 4 bases from V and 5 bases from J, with 16 bases between. The CDR3 has 15 amino acids. Germline V gives CDR1 MGHRA, CDR2 YSYEKL.

This chain connects TRBV10-2 to TRBJ1-1, with D possibly being TRBD1 (5 bases). The CDR3 consists of 13 residues. V was clipped by 7 bases and J by 2 bases, with 11 bases between them. Germline V CDR1 and CDR2: WSHSY, SAAADI. CDR3 in amino acids: CASILGGNTEAFF. CDR3 in DNA: TGCGCCAGCATCCTGGGGGGAAACACTGAAGCTTTCTTT.

This clone was counted a few times. The chain uses TRBV29-1 and TRBJ1-2; maybe TRBD1 (5 bases). The CDR3 length is 11 residues. Germline V CDR1 and CDR2: SQVTM, ANQGSEA. Between the trimmed V and J ends, which lost 4 bases and 8 bases, there was a span of 11 bases. The CDR3 sequence: CSVGGAEGYTF. In DNA, the CDR3 is TGCAGCGTTGGAGGGGCAGAGGGCTACACCTTC.

The rearrangement joins TRBV29-1 to TRBJ2-6; tentative D call: TRBD1 (5 bases). Germline V gene lookup returns CDR1 SQVTM and CDR2 ANQGSEA. The CDR3 totals 14 residues. Trimming took 4 bases from V and 2 from J, leaving 9 bases between them. The CDR3 loop is CSVATGTGANVLTF. Written as DNA, the CDR3 is TGCAGCGTTGCAACAGGCACTGGGGCCAACGTCCTGACTTTC.

This clone was seen a few times. The V call is TRBV18, the J call TRBJ1-5; possibly TRBD1 for D (5 bases). The CDR3 runs 15 residues. Trimming shortened V by 3 bases and J by 3 bases, and 12 bases separated the two germline ends. The germline V gene has CDR1 KGHSH and CDR2 LQKENI. The CDR3 sequence: CASSPSDGTNQPQHF. The CDR3 region has the DNA TGTGCCAGCTCACCCTCAGACGGGACCAATCAGCCCCAGCATTTT.

The V and J genes are TRBV5-1 and TRBJ1-3; 7 nucleotides match TRBD1. This CDR3 is built from 15 residues. Germline V gene data show CDR1 as SGHRS and CDR2 as YFSETQ. Trimming cost V 5 bases and J 4 bases; bases outside gene matches: 9. The CDR3 DNA follows: TGCGCCAGCAGTCCCAGCGGGACAGACGGAAACACCATATATTTT. This sequence encodes CASSPSGTDGNTIYF.

The chain combines TRBV10-3 with TRBJ1-2; D is possibly TRBD1 (6 bases). Germline CDR1 ENHRY, CDR2 SYGVKD. This CDR3 region has 15 residues. Trimming cost V 2 bases and J 4 bases, with 14 bases left between them. CDR3 sequence: CAISEGRGTIYGYTF. CDR3 in DNA: TGTGCCATCAGTGAGGGCCGCGGGACAATCTATGGCTACACCTTC.

This chain joins TRBV15 and TRBJ2-1; 9 bases fit TRBD1. CDR1 and CDR2 (germline): LNHNV, YYDKDF (reference sequence). This CDR3 is 16 amino acids long. Trimming removed 0 bases from V and 7 bases from J; junction bases left unmatched: 7. CDR3: CATSRDTGQGVNEQFF. CDR3 sequence (DNA): TGTGCCACCAGCAGAGATACGGGACAGGGTGTAAATGAGCAGTTCTTC.

This chain connects TRBV18 to TRBJ2-1, with TRBD2 as a possible D gene (6 bases). V was trimmed by 8 bases and J by 1 base, leaving 15 bases between them. CDR3 length: 15 amino acids. Germline-derived CDR1 and CDR2 are KGHSH and LQKENI. CDR3 protein: CASHAGSGSYNEQFF. The CDR3 region has the DNA TGTGCCAGCCACGCGGGGAGCGGTTCCTACAATGAGCAGTTCTTC.

This clone was seen only once. The chain recombines TRBV18 with TRBJ1-2, with 10 bases matching TRBD1. The length of the CDR3 is 16 residues. V trimming: 3 bases; J trimming: 4 bases; junction bases outside the gene matches: 8. The V gene's germline CDR1 is KGHSH and CDR2 LQKENI. This chain's CDR3 is CASSPRQGAEGYGYTF. Here the CDR3 DNA reads TGTGCCAGCTCACCCCGACAGGGGGCTGAGGGCTATGGCTACACCTTC.

This chain joins TRBV5-4 and TRBJ2-7; the match to TRBD1 covers 8 bases. This CDR3 region has 16 residues. Trimming took 4 bases from V and 2 from J; bases not matched to a gene: 11. The germline gives CDR1 SGHNT, CDR2 YYREEE (reference sequence). The CDR3, as DNA: TGTGCCAGCAGCCGCTCACCGGGACAGGTAACCTACGAGCAGTACTTC. Encoded protein: CASSRSPGQVTYEQYF.

CDR3: CASSEVNLGTSGRARETQYF. The CDR3 DNA follows: TGTGCCAGCAGTGAAGTGAATTTGGGGACTAGCGGGAGGGCCAGGGAGACCCAGTACTTC. The rearrangement links TRBV6-1 to TRBJ2-5; TRBD2 aligns across 16 bases. V was pared by 1 base and J by 5 bases, with 13 bases of the junction left unmatched. Germline CDR1 is MNHNS and CDR2 is SASEGT. This CDR3 is 20 amino acids long.

CDR3 in amino acids: CAISEVRDEQFF. As DNA, the CDR3 is TGTGCCATCAGTGAGGTCAGAGATGAGCAGTTCTTC. J is TRBJ2-1 and V is TRBV10-3; D unclear. The CDR3 is 12 residues long. V was clipped by 2 bases and J by 8 bases, with 7 bases between them. Germline-derived CDR1 and CDR2 are ENHRY and SYGVKD.

The chain combines TRBV11-2 with TRBJ1-1; 8 nucleotides line up with TRBD1. Germline lookup yields CDR1 SGHAT and CDR2 FQNNGV. CDR3 length: 14 residues. Trimming took 3 bases from V and 4 from J; bases not matched to a gene: 4. The CDR3 loop reads CASSFLTGGTEAFF. In DNA form, the CDR3 reads TGTGCCAGCAGCTTTCTTACAGGGGGCACTGAAGCTTTCTTT. Together with reference TRBV11-2 and TRBJ1-1, the CDR3 gives the full variable domain: EAGVAQSPRYKIIEKRQSVAFWCNPISGHATLYWYQQILGQGPKLLIQFQNNGVVDDSQLPKDRFSAERLKGVDSTLKIQPAKLEDSAVYLCASSFLTGGTEAFFGQGTRLTVV.

The rearrangement uses TRBV21-1 and TRBJ1-1; the tabulated D call, TRBD1, remains unverified against the DNA. TRBV21-1 represents a pseudogene. The CDR3 runs 13 residues. This CDR3 is CASSARTGTEAFF. CDR3 nucleotide sequence: TGTGCCAGCAGCGCCAGGACAGGGACTGAAGCTTTCTTT.

This clone was seen just once. This chain joins TRBV9 and TRBJ1-4; D might be TRBD1 (5 bases). Trimming took off 4 bases at V and 7 bases at J, with 14 bases between the two ends. Looked up from germline, CDR1 is SGDLS and CDR2 is YYNGEE. The CDR3 totals 14 residues. CDR3: CASSLGQGSEKLFF. The CDR3 DNA sequence: TGTGCCAGCAGCCTTGGCCAGGGTAGTGAAAAACTGTTTTTT.

The chain joins TRBV19 to TRBJ2-2; 9 positions match TRBD1. Trimming removed 10 bases from V and 4 bases from J; junction bases left unmatched: 13. CDR3 length: 16 amino acids. Germline V gene data show CDR1 as LNHDA and CDR2 as SQIVND (reference sequence). This CDR3 reads CATSKGGQGGTGELFF. In DNA, the CDR3 is TGTGCCACTTCGAAGGGGGGACAGGGTGGCACCGGGGAGCTGTTTTTT.